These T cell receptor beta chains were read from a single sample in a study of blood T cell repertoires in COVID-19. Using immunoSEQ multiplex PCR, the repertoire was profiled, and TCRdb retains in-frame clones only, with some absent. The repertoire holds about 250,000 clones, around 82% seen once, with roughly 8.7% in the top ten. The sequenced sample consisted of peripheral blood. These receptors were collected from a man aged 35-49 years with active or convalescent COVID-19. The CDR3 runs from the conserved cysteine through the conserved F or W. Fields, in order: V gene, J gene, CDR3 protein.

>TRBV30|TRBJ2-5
CAWSANIALETQYF
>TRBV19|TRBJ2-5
CASSSGSGSSETQYF
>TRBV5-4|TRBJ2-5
CASSGTGETQYF
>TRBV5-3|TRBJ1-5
CARSFLRYSNQPQHF
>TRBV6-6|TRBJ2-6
CASSTRGAGANVLTF
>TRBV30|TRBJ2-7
CAWSVGGTAYEQYF
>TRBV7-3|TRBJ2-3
CASSSGQGERGDTQYF
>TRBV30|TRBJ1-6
CAWSVSGDSPLHF
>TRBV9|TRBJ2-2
CASSPLQGNTGELFF
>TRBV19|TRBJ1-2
CASRALPVGTGFNYGYTF
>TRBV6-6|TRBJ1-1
CASTRQGDTEAFF
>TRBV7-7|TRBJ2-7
CASSLGTGSEQYF
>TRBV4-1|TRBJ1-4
CASSQFVGTGTNEKLFF
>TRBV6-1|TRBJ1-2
CASSDGRQANYGYTF
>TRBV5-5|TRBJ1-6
CASSLNWNSPLHF
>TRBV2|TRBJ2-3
CASKYRDKTDTQYF
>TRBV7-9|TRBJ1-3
CASSLARGAGNTIYF
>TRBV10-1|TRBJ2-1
CASFGSGKNNEQFF
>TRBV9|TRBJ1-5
CASSVESGWPQHF
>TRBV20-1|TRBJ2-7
CSASTTTGGIYEQYF
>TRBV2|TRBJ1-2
CASSERQGHSYGYTF
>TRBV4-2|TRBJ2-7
CASSQTGTVSYEQYF
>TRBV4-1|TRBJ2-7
CASSQDGNRGDEQYF
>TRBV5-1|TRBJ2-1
CASSTSGSYNEQFF
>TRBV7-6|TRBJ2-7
CASSPGTGDPYEQYF
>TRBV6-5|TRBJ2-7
CASRRGTGKPGSYF
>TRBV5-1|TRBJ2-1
CASSSGVGTTDSYNEQFF
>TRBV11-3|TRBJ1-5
CASSLGVGAPQHF
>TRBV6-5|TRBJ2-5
CASNPAASSRETQYF
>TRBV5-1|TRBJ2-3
CASSLVGLTDTQYF
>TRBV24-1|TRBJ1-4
CATSDGQGGSTNEKLFF
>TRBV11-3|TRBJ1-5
CASSQTGPNQPQHF
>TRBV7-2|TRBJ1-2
CASSSNRVGYTF
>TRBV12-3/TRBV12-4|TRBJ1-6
CASRGTGALHF
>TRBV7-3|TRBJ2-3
CASSLGQGAVTDTQYF
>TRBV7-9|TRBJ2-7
CASSSLAVAYEQYF
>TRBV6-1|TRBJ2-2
CASSAGTGAFPGELFF
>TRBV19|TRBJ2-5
CASTPGVSQETQYF
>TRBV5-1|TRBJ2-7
CASSLEGQGRSYEQYF
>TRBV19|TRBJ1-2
CASSAGQGPYGYTF
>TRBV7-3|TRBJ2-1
CASSSGTGRYNEQFF
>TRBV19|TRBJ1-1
CASRSGGVNTEAFF
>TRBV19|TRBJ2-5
CASSIGDRQETQYF
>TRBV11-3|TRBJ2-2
CASSSWGQGRTTGELFF
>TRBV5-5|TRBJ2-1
CASSPGLAGGAYNEQFF
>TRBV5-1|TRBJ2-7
CASSLAAEGYEQYF
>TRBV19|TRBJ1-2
CASSIEGAPTNYGYTF
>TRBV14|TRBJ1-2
CASSQMKAGTGSGYTF
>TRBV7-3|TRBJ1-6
CASSSTTSSPLHF
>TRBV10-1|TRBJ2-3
CASSGQAASTDTQYF
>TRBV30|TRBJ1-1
CAFDKGASPQAFF
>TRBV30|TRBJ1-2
CAWRVLERTNYGYTF
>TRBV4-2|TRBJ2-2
CASSQEAGGFTGELFF
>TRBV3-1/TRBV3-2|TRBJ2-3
CASSQVPSGGSKSTDTQYF
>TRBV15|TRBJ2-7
CATRKERGVSYEQYF
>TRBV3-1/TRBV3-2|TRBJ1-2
CASSSQARSGYTF
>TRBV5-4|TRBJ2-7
CASSATGTTYEQYF
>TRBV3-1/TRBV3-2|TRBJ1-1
CASSHYDRLNTEAFF
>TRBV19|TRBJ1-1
CASGDRDTEAFF